What follows describes a single T cell receptor (beta chain). This clone was seen a handful of times. No cognate antigen has been identified for it. Per-base qualities were not stored, and no clone one base away is much larger. Preparation of the library involved the immunoSEQ multiplex PCR assay. For the multiplex PCR, a mixture combining 60 forward primers for TCR Vbeta segments and 13 reverse primers for TCR Jbeta segments was used. The CDR3 region of rearranged TCR beta genes was amplified from genomic DNA by a multiplex PCR assay. The Illumina HiSeq System was used to sequence the amplified TCR beta libraries as 87-base-pair reads. On the authors' methods: A later analysis tallied around 80 million unique TCR beta chains across the 610 or so repertoires, and about 12 million of those chains were shared by two or more donors. A nearest-neighbor algorithm error-corrected the raw reads and collapsed the reads into unique sequences, merging closely related sequences to remove PCR and sequencing errors. CDR3 sequences were aligned to IMGT reference sequences to assign V, D and J gene segments. For a sequence to be retained, at least a six-nucleotide match to both a V gene segment and a J gene segment was required. Rearrangements were called productive when the CDR3 lacked stop codons and stayed in frame with V and J; all others were non-productive. Following IMGT convention, CDR3 was defined as the stretch from the second conserved V-encoded cysteine to the conserved J-encoded phenylalanine. The earlier analysis of 450 to 750 of the donors excluded any sequence lacking an unambiguous match to a single V gene segment. In an earlier analysis of around 600 of the donors, V segments were called functional above 56.7% productive rearrangements and were called segregating when the between-donor standard deviation exceeded 5%. A statistical classification framework was developed to diagnose cytomegalovirus status using the catalog of TCR beta chain sequences. V and J gene assignment, in a later analysis, came from comparing TCR nucleotide sequences with IMGT/GENE-DB human TR gene sequences. In a later analysis, CDR3 sequences and most-parsimonious VDJ recombination scenarios were assigned using the TCRdist pipeline. A later analysis defined each TCR beta chain by its CDR3 amino acid sequence plus V-gene family, and excluded reads lacking a unique V-gene family. A later analysis removed several hundred highly shared, low-generation-probability nucleotide sequences to deal with suspected cross-contamination and a sequencing artifact. For each public chain, a later analysis derived a clonal expansion index from normalized ranks of inferred template counts within each repertoire. A later analysis computed generation probabilities with a VDJ recombination model fitted to out-of-frame rearrangements, and checked the results against IGoR. In a later analysis, TCR-TCR, TCR-HLA and TCR-CMV co-occurrence was scored with hypergeometric tests, and a repertoire-size bias correction was applied to TCR pairs. To estimate false discovery rates, a later analysis permuted the HLA or CMV assignments 20 times. In a later analysis, co-occurring TCRs were grouped using DBSCAN, and TCRdist sequence similarity was added for clustering within HLA-allele-positive subsets. Repertoires with fewer than 30,000 or more than 120,000 public chains, plus five repertoires with anomalous nucleotide sharing, were excluded from co-occurrence clustering. The immuneACCESS repertoire file appears here via TCRdb, limited to in-frame rearrangements. These files lack a portion of the clones; in checked studies, under half of the deficit traces to unresolved V genes, and the cause of the others is not known. That table supplies the V and J calls and clone size; D and trimming were determined from the DNA. This sample is represented by 91,000 or so clones; approximately 80% of them were singletons. The biggest ten clones account for around 5% of the sample.

The cohort consisted of approximately 690 healthy bone marrow donors. At the time of sampling, every cohort member was nominally healthy, though immune exposures that went unrecorded were likely present. The donor tested CMV seropositive, placing the donor among the 290 or so seropositive members of the cohort. Each donor provided a peripheral blood sample, and peripheral blood mononuclear cells were used for TCR beta sequencing. Genomic DNA was extracted from the blood cell samples with the Qiagen DNeasy Blood Extraction Kit. The germline V gene encodes CDR1 SGHRS and CDR2 YFSETQ. Deletion took 4 bases off V and 4 bases off J, with a span of 8 bases between the germline ends. The CDR3 runs 12 residues from the cysteine to the phenylalanine. Only the CDR3 portion is preserved as DNA: 36 bases, with reading frame beginning at the first base. The sample is drawn from a study of cytomegalovirus exposure and HLA in healthy donors (dated by TCRdb to the late 2010s). For the wider study: According to an earlier analysis of several hundred of the donors, 150 million to 200 million T cells yielded 90 million to 130 million unique TCR beta sequences and less than 300 Gb of sequence data. The study aimed to test whether cataloging public T cell receptors could reveal signatures of past pathogen exposure. All discovery cohort repertoires had been generated using a single sequencing platform. Typing coverage differed by locus: A, B, C, DRB1 and DQB1 were typed in roughly 620-640 donors, DQA1 in roughly 500, DPA1 in approximately 610, and DPB1 in 400 to 480. Among almost 400 genotyped donors of the cohort, an average of about 240,000 unique TCR beta nucleotide sequences were sequenced per donor, around a sixth of them non-productive. The study used immunosequencing to profile the T cell repertoires of some 600 subjects and linked those repertoires to cytomegalovirus serostatus. In the later analysis, no new phenotypic data were used to find candidate immune exposures; instead, reliance was placed on TCR beta sequences and their occurrence across donors. The genetic ancestry cluster associated with self-reported Caucasian donors included around four fifths of the roughly 360 genotyped donors. A separate validation cohort of approximately 130 different subjects was used in addition to the 666-subject first cohort. About 280 gigabases of sequencing data and 70 million to 95 million unique TCR sequences made up an early release that covered nearly 650 HLA-typed donors. To predict cytomegalovirus infection status, the study combined high-throughput TCR immunosequencing, statistical association of individual TCRs with disease status, and machine learning. Genome-wide SNP genotypes for about 55% of the roughly 670 donors were used in a later genetic analysis, which treated that subset as a discovery cohort. An earlier analysis of 587 of the donors used high-throughput TCR beta sequencing to judge whether each TCR beta V gene segment behaved as functional or pseudogenic. Because of strong linkage in the cohort, roughly five DR-DQ haplotypes were treated as single units for association and clustering. In a later analysis, previously published TCR beta repertoires from some 640 donors were re-analyzed and high-resolution HLA genotyping was added so that TCR occurrence patterns could be studied. Donor age, sex, ethnicity and CMV serostatus were compiled alongside the repertoire data. HLA typing covered class I and class II loci at four-digit resolution.

General study outcomes and caveats: Roughly uniform sequencing depth across donors was assumed in presence/absence analyses, although this assumption may not hold. A later genetic analysis associated a missense DCLRE1C variant with V-gene and J-gene trimming of TCR beta chains, and an independent cohort replicated the association. According to the authors, the approach could potentially be generalized to other disease states and immunological phenotypes. Broadly in line with IMGT annotations, most TCR beta V segments showed up in productive rearrangements about 87% or about 30% of the time in an earlier analysis of approximately 640 of the donors. About 17 rarely observed V segments, including chromosome 9 orphons, were excluded from the earlier analysis of about 600 of the donors because counts were too low. Correlated functional status among segregating V segments might reflect linkage disequilibrium, but an unknown experimental factor could not be ruled out. Because HLA typing was missing for some donors at each locus, association tests included only the typed subset. In vitro tests confirmed that a few of the cytomegalovirus-associated TCR beta chains recognize cytomegalovirus antigens. For the cohort, immune exposure information was limited to CMV serostatus. When HLA alleles, especially DR and DQ, strongly co-occurred, TCR associations were difficult to assign to individual alleles. Most CMV-associated TCR beta chains appeared to be HLA-restricted in a later analysis, and the HLA associations seemed to be driven largely by CMV exposure. In a later analysis, HLA-associated TCR beta chains showed more clonal expansion and lower generation probabilities than non-associated chains that were equally common. In a later analysis, the rate of TCR association differed among HLA loci, with DRB1 alleles having the most associated TCRs and HLA-C alleles having the fewest. A further reported finding was that TCR beta sequences accurately predicted the HLA-A and HLA-B alleles for most subjects in the first cohort. A later analysis reported that several top co-occurrence clusters appeared linked to parvovirus B19, influenza, CMV and Epstein-Barr virus. Most TCR sequences were seen in very few donors, while some public TCRs were found in many individuals. A total of 164 TCR beta chains were listed by the study as associated with cytomegalovirus. The 87-base-pair reads could not distinguish some IMGT-functional V segments, including TRBV6-2 and TRBV6-3, so those segments were excluded. This cohort had only TCR beta chains sequenced, and the lack of alpha or paired-chain data limited which features could be detected. The classifier was reported to diagnose cytomegalovirus status with high specificity and sensitivity in both the original cohort and the validation cohort. According to a later genetic analysis, donors in an Asian-associated ancestry cluster had fewer N-insertions in productive TCRs than the approximately 650-donor mean. A cluster of highly shared sequence variants was judged likely to be a technical artifact of the sequencing pipeline. In a later analysis, some 17,000 TCR beta sequences were associated with specific HLA alleles at a false discovery rate of 0.05.

Input material: PBMCs. The sequence came from a man aged 25-40 years in good health and CMV-seropositive. The chain links TRBV5-1 with TRBJ2-5; no D gene is confidently identified. CDR3 loop: CASSPTAETQYF. The DNA is as follows: TGCGCCAGCAGCCCTACAGCAGAGACCCAGTACTTC.